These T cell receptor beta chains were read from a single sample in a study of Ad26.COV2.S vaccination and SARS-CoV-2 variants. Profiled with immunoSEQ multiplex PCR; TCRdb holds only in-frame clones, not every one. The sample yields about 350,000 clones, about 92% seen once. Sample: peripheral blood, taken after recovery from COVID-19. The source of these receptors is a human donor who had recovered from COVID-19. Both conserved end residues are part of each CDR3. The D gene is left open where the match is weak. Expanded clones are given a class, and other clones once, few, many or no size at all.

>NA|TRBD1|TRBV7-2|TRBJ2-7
CASSLEWDSSYEQYF
TGTGCCAGCAGCTTAGAGTGGGACAGTTCCTACGAGCAGTACTTC
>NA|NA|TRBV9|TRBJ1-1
CASSVASMNTEAFF
TGTGCCAGCAGCGTAGCCAGCATGAACACTGAAGCTTTCTTT
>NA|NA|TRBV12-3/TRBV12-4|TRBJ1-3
CASSPLRNTIYF
TGTGCCAGCAGTCCGTTGCGGAACACCATATATTTT
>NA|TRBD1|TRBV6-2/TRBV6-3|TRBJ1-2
CASSYDRGHANYGYTF
TGTGCCAGCAGTTACGACAGGGGGCACGCTAACTATGGCTACACCTTC
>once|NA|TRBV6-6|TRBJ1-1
CASKELLNTEAFF
TGTGCCAGCAAGGAGCTGTTGAACACTGAAGCTTTCTTT
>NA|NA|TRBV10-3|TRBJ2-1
CAIETHYNEQFF
TGTGCCATCGAAACTCACTACAATGAGCAGTTCTTC
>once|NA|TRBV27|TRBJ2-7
CASSLSGYEQYF
TGTGCCAGCAGTTTAAGTGGCTACGAGCAGTACTTC
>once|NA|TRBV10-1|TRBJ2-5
CASSAKETQYF
TGCGCCAGCAGTGCAAAAGAGACCCAGTACTTC
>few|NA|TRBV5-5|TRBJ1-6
CASSLRGNSPLHF
TGTGCCAGCAGCTTGAGGGGGAATTCACCCCTCCACTTT
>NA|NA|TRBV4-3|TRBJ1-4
CASSTGRFNEKLFF
TGCGCCAGCAGTACAGGACGGTTTAATGAAAAACTGTTTTTT
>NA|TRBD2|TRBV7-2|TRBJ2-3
CASSLKAGITDTQYF
TGTGCCAGCAGCTTAAAAGCGGGGATAACAGATACGCAGTATTTT
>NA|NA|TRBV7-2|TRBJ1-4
CASSSRISGEKLFF
TGTGCCAGCAGCTCCCGAATCAGTGGGGAAAAACTGTTTTTT
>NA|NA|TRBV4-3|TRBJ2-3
CASSQAVRVTDTQYF
TGCGCCAGCAGCCAAGCCGTAAGGGTTACAGATACGCAGTATTTT
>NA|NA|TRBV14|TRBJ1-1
CASSHPGAGTEAFF
TGTGCCAGCAGCCACCCGGGGGCGGGAACTGAAGCTTTCTTT
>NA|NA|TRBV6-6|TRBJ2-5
CASKTGHGAETQYF
TGTGCCAGCAAAACAGGGCATGGGGCAGAGACCCAGTACTTC
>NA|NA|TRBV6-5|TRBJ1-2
CASRLQATHQGYTF
TGTGCCAGCAGACTCCAAGCCACCCACCAGGGCTACACCTTC
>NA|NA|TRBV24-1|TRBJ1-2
CATSDTGSRGYTF
TGTGCCACCAGTGATACGGGCAGTCGGGGCTACACCTTC
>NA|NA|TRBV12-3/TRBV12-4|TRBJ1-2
CASSPISAGGYTF
TGTGCCAGCAGCCCCATTTCGGCCGGCGGCTACACCTTC
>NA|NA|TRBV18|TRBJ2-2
CASSPPGELFF
TGTGCCAGCTCACCGCCCGGGGAGCTGTTTTTT
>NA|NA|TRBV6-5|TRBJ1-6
CASSYSGVNSPLHF
TGTGCCAGCAGTTACTCTGGCGTTAATTCACCCCTCCACTTT
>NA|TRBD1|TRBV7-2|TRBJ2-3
CASSPRQGGYTQYF
TGTGCCAGCAGCCCCCGACAGGGGGGGTATACGCAGTATTTT
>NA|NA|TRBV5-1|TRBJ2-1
CASSLVGGSYNEQFF
TGCGCCAGCAGCTTGGTCGGGGGCTCCTACAATGAGCAGTTCTTC
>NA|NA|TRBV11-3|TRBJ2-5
CASSYQFGETQYF
TGTGCCAGCAGTTACCAGTTTGGGGAGACCCAGTACTTC
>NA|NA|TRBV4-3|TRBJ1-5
CASSQAGNQPQHF
TGCGCCAGCAGCCAAGCGGGCAATCAGCCCCAGCATTTT
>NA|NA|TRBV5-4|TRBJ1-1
CASSFRGMNTEAFF
TGTGCCAGCAGCTTCAGGGGAATGAACACTGAAGCTTTCTTT
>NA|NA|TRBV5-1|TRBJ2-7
CASTPLPGPRIGYEQYF
TGCGCCAGCACCCCCCTCCCCGGACCCCGGATAGGATACGAGCAGTACTTC
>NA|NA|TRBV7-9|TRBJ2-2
CASSHRASGNTGELFF
TGTGCCAGCAGCCACCGTGCCTCCGGAAACACCGGGGAGCTGTTTTTT
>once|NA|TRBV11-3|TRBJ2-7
CASSLGQYEQYF
TGTGCCAGCAGCTTAGGCCAGTACGAGCAGTACTTC
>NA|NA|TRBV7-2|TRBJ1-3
CASSLLGSGNTIYF
TGTGCCAGCAGCTTATTAGGGAGTGGAAACACCATATATTTT
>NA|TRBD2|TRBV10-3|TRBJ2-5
CAISENSGGQETQYF
TGTGCCATCAGTGAGAATAGCGGGGGACAAGAGACCCAGTACTTC
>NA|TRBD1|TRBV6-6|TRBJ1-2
CASNRSKKAGTGNYGYTF
TGTGCCAGCAATCGGTCGAAGAAAGCTGGGACAGGGAACTATGGCTACACCTTC
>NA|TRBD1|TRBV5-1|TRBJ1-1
CASARGAEAEAFF
TGCGCCAGCGCCAGGGGGGCCGAAGCTGAAGCTTTCTTT
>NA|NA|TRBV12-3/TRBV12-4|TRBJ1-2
CASSPNGRPGYTF
TGTGCCAGCAGTCCGAATGGACGGCCGGGCTACACCTTC